These 29 T cell receptor beta chains were sequenced from one sample in a study of shared clonotypes between healthy human individuals. Some clones are missing from TCRdb's copy, which holds only in-frame ones; the method was immunoSEQ multiplex PCR. The table records around 1.1 million clones, around three quarters of them present only once. Sequencing was performed on memory CD4+ T cells from PBMCs. Subset given: CD45RA-negative fraction. All receptors derive from a man aged 18 to 29 in good health. Some clones in this sample may be carry-over from other donors' samples.

There are a few counts of this clone. V is TRBV5-1 and J is TRBJ1-1; D gene ambiguous. Germline assignment: CDR1 SGHRS and CDR2 YFSETQ. The CDR3 extends over 14 amino acids. V gave up 3 bases and J gave up 2 bases, with 11 bases separating them. The CDR3 loop is CASSWWGDNTEAFF. Here the CDR3 DNA reads TGCGCCAGCAGCTGGTGGGGTGACAACACTGAAGCTTTCTTT.

V usage is TRBV5-1 and J usage is TRBJ2-7, with 8 nucleotides matching TRBD1. In germline, CDR1 is SGHRS, CDR2 YFSETQ. This CDR3 has 13 amino acids. The trim removed 3 bases at V and 5 bases at J, leaving 4 bases unmatched. The DNA for the CDR3 is TGCGCCAGCAGCTGGAAGGACAGGGACGAGCAGTACTTC. The encoded protein is CASSWKDRDEQYF.

The genes are TRBV7-2 and TRBJ2-7; tentative D call: TRBD1 (6 bases). CDR3 length: 14 residues. The germline gives CDR1 SGHTA, CDR2 FQGNSA. V was pared by 5 bases and J by 3 bases, with 14 bases between. The CDR3 reads CASSPRDNLYEQYF. The CDR3 DNA is TGTGCCAGCAGCCCCCGGGACAACCTCTACGAGCAGTACTTC.

This rearrangement joins TRBV5-4 to TRBJ2-5; the D gene is possibly TRBD2 (7 bases). Deletions cut 4 bases from V and 4 bases from J, with 23 bases between. The CDR3 has 17 residues. Per the germline V gene, CDR1 is SGHNT and CDR2 is YYREEE (reference sequence). CDR3 amino acids: CASSQPTGGGRGETQYF. As DNA, the CDR3 is TGTGCCAGCAGCCAACCTACTGGGGGGGGCCGGGGAGAGACCCAGTACTTC.

This clone was counted only a few times. This sequence joins TRBV7-9 and TRBJ1-5; no reliable D call. The CDR3 spans 13 residues. V was trimmed by 2 bases and J by 7 bases, leaving 9 bases between them. The V gene's germline CDR1 is SEHNR and CDR2 FQNEAQ (reference sequence). The CDR3 protein is CASSLYGEQPQHF. CDR3 bases: TGTGCCAGCAGCTTATACGGGGAGCAGCCCCAGCATTTT.

The CDR3 coding sequence is TGCGCCAGCAGCTTGGCACAGGGGAAGAATGAGCAGTTCTTC. This encodes CASSLAQGKNEQFF. The chain carries TRBV5-1 and TRBJ2-1, with 7 bases fitting TRBD1. Germline CDR1 reads SGHRS; CDR2 reads YFSETQ. Unmatched junction bases numbered 4, after V lost 0 bases and J lost 7 bases. The CDR3 has 14 amino acids.

The chain is built from TRBV12-1 and TRBJ2-5; no check of the table's D call, TRBD2, against the DNA was made. TRBV12-1 is described as a pseudogene. The CDR3 is 18 residues long. The CDR3 DNA reads TGTGCCAGCAGCTTTGGTATCCTCGGGACTAGCGTAGAAGAGACCCAGTACTTC. It is translated as CASSFGILGTSVEETQYF.

V usage is TRBV5-1 and J usage is TRBJ1-2, with D perhaps matching TRBD1 (6 bases). Germline CDR1 reads SGHRS; CDR2 reads YFSETQ. This CDR3 contains 13 residues. The ends were cut back, 7 bases at V and 6 bases at J, with 16 bases in the middle. The CDR3 DNA reads TGCGCCAGCGGACTGCCAGGGGAAGATGGCTACACCTTC. Translation: CASGLPGEDGYTF.

The chain recombines TRBV29-1 with TRBJ2-1, with 7 bases lining up with TRBD2. Germline CDR1 and CDR2: SQVTM and ANQGSEA. This CDR3 comprises 13 residues. The CDR3 bases are TGCGCTATAAACCGGGGAGGGCCAGGTGAGCAGTTCTTC. Translation: CAINRGGPGEQFF.

V usage is TRBV10-3 and J usage is TRBJ2-7; 11 positions agree with TRBD2. With V trimmed by 7 bases and J by 0 bases, 5 bases remained unmatched. The CDR3 has 15 residues. Germline values: CDR1 ENHRY, CDR2 SYGVKD. The CDR3 nucleotides read TGTGCCATCAAAAAGGGACTAGCGGACTCCTACGAGCAGTACTTC. Its protein is CAIKKGLADSYEQYF.

V and J are TRBV6-5 and TRBJ1-2; the D is unclear. Trimming left V 6 bases short and J 4 bases short, with 15 bases between. The CDR3 consists of 14 residues. Germline lookup yields CDR1 MNHEY and CDR2 SVGAGI. The chain's CDR3 is CASSQREGRYGYTF. As DNA, the CDR3 is TGTGCCAGCAGCCAACGTGAAGGGCGCTATGGCTACACCTTC.

The chain links TRBV12-1 to TRBJ1-4. TRBV12-1 is marked as a pseudogene. This CDR3 region has 16 residues. The chain's CDR3 is CASSLKERGHNEKLFF. CDR3 bases: TGTGCCAGCAGCTTAAAAGAGCGCGGGCATAATGAAAAACTGTTTTTT.

This clone has only one observation. The chain carries TRBV5-8 and TRBJ1-5; D gene ambiguous. V was clipped by 0 bases and J by 4 bases, with 11 bases between them. The CDR3 is 15 residues long. CDR1 SGHTS and CDR2 YDEGEE come from the germline V gene. The CDR3 DNA follows: TGTGCCAGCAGCTTGGGGGATCGGGCGAATCAGCCCCAGCATTTT. Protein: CASSLGDRANQPQHF.

The chain couples TRBV9 to TRBJ2-5, with D perhaps assigned TRBD1 or TRBD2 (5 bases each). Germline V gene data show CDR1 as SGDLS and CDR2 as YYNGEE. There are 16 residues in the CDR3. V was clipped by 0 bases and J by 3 bases, with 15 bases between them. In nucleotides, the CDR3 is TGTGCCAGCAGCGTAGCCGGGGCAGGGTCCGAAGAGACCCAGTACTTC. It is translated as CASSVAGAGSEETQYF.

The genes are TRBV19 and TRBJ2-4, with D maybe TRBD2 (5 bases). The CDR3 extends over 15 amino acids. CDR1 is LNHDA, CDR2 SQIVND, per germline (reference sequence). V lost 9 bases to trimming and J lost 0 bases, with 15 bases between them. The CDR3 nucleotides are TGTGCCAGCTTGGACGGCGGGCTAGCCAAAAACATTCAGTACTTC. This codes for CASLDGGLAKNIQYF.

V gene TRBV29-1 combines with J gene TRBJ2-1; possibly TRBD2 for D (7 bases). Trimming shortened V by 7 bases and J by 5 bases, and 15 bases separated the two germline ends. CDR1 and CDR2 from the germline V gene are SQVTM and ANQGSEA. The CDR3 is made up of 13 amino acids. The CDR3 DNA sequence: TGCAGCGCCCGGGGGGAGGGGGACAATGAGCAGTTCTTC. Its protein is CSARGEGDNEQFF.

On this clone itself: Distinct nucleotide sequences in the sample also encode this CDR3. In DNA, the CDR3 is TGTGCCAGCAGCTTAGGACAGGCTACAGATACGCAGTATTTT. The encoded protein is CASSLGQATDTQYF. J is TRBJ2-3 and V is TRBV11-3; TRBD1 might be the D (6 bases). CDR3 length: 14 residues. In germline, CDR1 is SGHNT, CDR2 YENEEA. V lost 1 base to trimming and J lost 3 bases, with 8 bases between them.

The chain combines TRBV28 with TRBJ2-7; no definite D call. The germline V and J ends were trimmed by 4 bases and 2 bases, with 6 bases remaining between them. The germline gives CDR1 MDHEN, CDR2 SYDVKM. The CDR3 is 12 amino acids. In nucleotides, the CDR3 is TGTGCCAGCAGTTCCAGCACCTACGAGCAGTACTTC. Translation gives CASSSSTYEQYF.

For this clone: Other DNA variants within this sample encode the same CDR3. The rearrangement links TRBV4-2 to TRBJ2-2, with D possibly matching TRBD2 (5 bases). CDR1 LGHNA and CDR2 YNFKEQ come from the germline V gene. V lost 0 bases and J 7 bases, leaving 9 bases between the germline ends. The CDR3 extends over 14 amino acids. Here the CDR3 reads CASSQDVGGGELFF. CDR3 DNA: TGTGCCAGCAGCCAAGACGTCGGAGGCGGGGAGCTGTTTTTT.

The V and J genes are TRBV18 and TRBJ2-7, with 7 bases lining up with TRBD2. V shed 3 bases, J shed 1 base, and the junction held 6 bases outside the gene matches. CDR3 length: 15 amino acids. CDR1 is KGHSH, CDR2 LQKENI, per germline. The CDR3 protein is CASSPFRGESYEQYF. The CDR3 coding sequence is TGTGCCAGCTCACCCTTCCGGGGGGAGTCCTACGAGCAGTACTTC.

This clone was recorded many times. The CDR3: CASSAQRGESGYTF. The CDR3 DNA is TGTGCCAGCAGTGCCCAGAGGGGCGAGAGTGGCTACACCTTC. The chain uses TRBV2 and TRBJ1-2; a weak D match, TRBD1 (5 bases). The ends were cut back, 4 bases at V and 7 bases at J, with 16 bases in the middle. The CDR3 covers 14 residues. Per the germline V gene, CDR1 is SNHLY and CDR2 is FYNNEI.

This sequence joins TRBV11-2 and TRBJ2-1, with 10 bases fitting TRBD2. The V and J ends lost 1 base and 9 bases, in that order; junction bases with no gene match: 9. CDR1 is SGHAT, CDR2 FQNNGV, per germline. CDR3 size: 16 residues. The CDR3, as DNA: TGTGCCAGCAGCTTAGTAGGGCTAGCGGGAGTCTTTGAGCAGTTCTTC. Translating it yields CASSLVGLAGVFEQFF.

The chain links TRBV5-6 to TRBJ1-2; D uncertain. Trimming took off 3 bases at V and 4 bases at J, with 7 bases between the two ends. Germline V gene sequence: CDR1 SGHDT, CDR2 YYEEEE. This CDR3 has 12 residues. The CDR3 sequence is CASSSGSYGYTF. Here the CDR3 DNA reads TGTGCCAGCAGCTCGGGGTCCTATGGCTACACCTTC.

The chain uses TRBV29-1 and TRBJ1-1; D uncertain. Trimming left V 7 bases short and J 4 bases short, with 16 bases between. Germline-derived CDR1 and CDR2 are SQVTM and ANQGSEA. This CDR3 region has 13 residues. The CDR3 region is CSAAGSVGTEAFF. The CDR3 DNA reads TGCAGCGCAGCGGGGTCCGTGGGCACTGAAGCTTTCTTT.

The V gene is TRBV5-4, the J gene TRBJ2-7; TRBD1 matches 9 bases. The length of the CDR3 is 15 residues. Trimming removed 4 bases from V and 5 bases from J; junction bases left unmatched: 10. CDR1 and CDR2 from the germline V gene are SGHNT and YYREEE (reference sequence). CDR3 region: CASSAGTGRSDEQYF. CDR3 nucleotides: TGTGCCAGCAGCGCGGGGACAGGGCGGAGTGACGAGCAGTACTTC.

This clone was counted once. The rearrangement links TRBV30 to TRBJ2-7; TRBD2 matches 10 bases. Trimming took 5 bases from V and 5 from J; bases not matched to a gene: 12. Germline V gene sequence: CDR1 GTSNPN, CDR2 SVGIG (reference sequence). The length of the CDR3 is 15 residues. CDR3 sequence: CAWEKSGRESHEQYF. CDR3 nucleotide sequence: TGTGCCTGGGAAAAAAGCGGGAGGGAATCCCACGAGCAGTACTTC.

The gene calls are TRBV19 and TRBJ2-7; TRBD2 aligns across 10 bases. The CDR3 totals 13 residues. CDR1 and CDR2 from the germline V gene are LNHDA and SQIVND (reference sequence). V lost 6 bases, J lost 4 bases, and 3 bases stayed unmatched. CDR3 sequence: CASSETSGYEQYF. As DNA, the CDR3 is TGTGCCAGTAGCGAGACTAGCGGGTACGAGCAGTACTTC.

CDR3 region: CASSQGQGAREQYF. The CDR3 DNA reads TGCGCCAGCAGCCAAGGGCAGGGGGCTCGGGAGCAGTACTTC. V is TRBV4-1 and J is TRBJ2-7; 8 bases agree with TRBD1. The CDR3 is 14 amino acids. Germline values: CDR1 MGHRA, CDR2 YSYEKL. J was trimmed by 7 bases and V by 1 base; bases with no gene match: 6.

The chain combines TRBV10-3 with TRBJ1-1, with D maybe TRBD1 (5 bases). The V end was cut by 6 bases, the J end by 4 bases, with 18 bases between. This CDR3 comprises 15 residues. Per the germline V gene, CDR1 is ENHRY and CDR2 is SYGVKD. CDR3 region: CAISGTYGAITEAFF. The CDR3 bases are TGTGCCATCAGCGGGACCTATGGGGCCATCACTGAAGCTTTCTTT.